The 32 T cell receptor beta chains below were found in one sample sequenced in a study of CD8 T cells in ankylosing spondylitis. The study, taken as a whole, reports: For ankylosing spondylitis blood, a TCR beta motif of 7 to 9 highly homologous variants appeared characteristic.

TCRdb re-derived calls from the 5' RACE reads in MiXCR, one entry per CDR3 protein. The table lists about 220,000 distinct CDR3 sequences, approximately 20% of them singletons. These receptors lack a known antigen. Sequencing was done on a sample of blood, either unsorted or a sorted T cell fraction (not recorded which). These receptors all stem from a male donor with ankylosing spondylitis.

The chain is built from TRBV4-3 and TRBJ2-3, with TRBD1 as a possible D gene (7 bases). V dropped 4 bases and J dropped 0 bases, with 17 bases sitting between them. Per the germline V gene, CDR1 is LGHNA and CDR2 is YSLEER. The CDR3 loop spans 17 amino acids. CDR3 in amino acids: CASSLRTGGSSTDTQYF. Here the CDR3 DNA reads TGCGCCAGCAGCCTCCGGACAGGAGGGTCTAGCACAGATACGCAGTATTTT.

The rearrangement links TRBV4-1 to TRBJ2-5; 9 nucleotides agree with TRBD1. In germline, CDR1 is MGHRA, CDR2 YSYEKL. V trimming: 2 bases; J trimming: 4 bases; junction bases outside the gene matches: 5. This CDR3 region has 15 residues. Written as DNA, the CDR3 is TGCGCCAGCAGCCAAACAACAGGGGGCTCAGAGACCCAGTACTTC. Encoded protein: CASSQTTGGSETQYF.

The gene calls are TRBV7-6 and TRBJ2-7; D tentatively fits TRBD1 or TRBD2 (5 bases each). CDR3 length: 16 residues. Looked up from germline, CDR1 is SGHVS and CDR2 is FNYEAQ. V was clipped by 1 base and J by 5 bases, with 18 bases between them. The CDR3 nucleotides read TGTGCCAGCAGCTTAGATCGGGGACCCCTCCCTAACGAGCAGTACTTC. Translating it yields CASSLDRGPLPNEQYF.

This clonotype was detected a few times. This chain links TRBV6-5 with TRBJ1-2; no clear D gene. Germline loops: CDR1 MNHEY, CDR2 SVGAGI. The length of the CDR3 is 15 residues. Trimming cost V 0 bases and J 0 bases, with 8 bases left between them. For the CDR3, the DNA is TGTGCCAGCAGTTACTCAGTCGAGTCTAACTATGGCTACACCTTC. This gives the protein CASSYSVESNYGYTF.

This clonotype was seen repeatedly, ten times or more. CDR3 sequence (DNA): TGTGCCAGCAGTTTAGCTGGGCTAGCGGCGTACAATGAGCAGTTCTTC. Protein product: CASSLAGLAAYNEQFF. This rearrangement joins TRBV12-3 or TRBV12-4 to TRBJ2-1; 7 nucleotides agree with TRBD2. The CDR3 is 16 residues long. The trim removed 0 bases at V and 4 bases at J, leaving 6 bases unmatched.

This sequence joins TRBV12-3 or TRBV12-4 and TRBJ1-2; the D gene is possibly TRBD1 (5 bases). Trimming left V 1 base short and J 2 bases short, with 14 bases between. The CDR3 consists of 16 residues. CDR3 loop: CASSLGVGGVNYGYTF. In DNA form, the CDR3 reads TGTGCCAGCAGTTTAGGGGTCGGGGGGGTGAACTATGGCTACACCTTC.

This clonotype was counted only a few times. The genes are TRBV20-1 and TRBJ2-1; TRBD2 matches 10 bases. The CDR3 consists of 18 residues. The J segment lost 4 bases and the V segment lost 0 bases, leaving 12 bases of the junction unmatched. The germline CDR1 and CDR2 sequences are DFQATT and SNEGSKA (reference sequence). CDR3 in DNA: TGCAGTGCTAGAGAGTACCTGACTAGCGGGTATCTTTACAATGAGCAGTTCTTC. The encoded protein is CSAREYLTSGYLYNEQFF.

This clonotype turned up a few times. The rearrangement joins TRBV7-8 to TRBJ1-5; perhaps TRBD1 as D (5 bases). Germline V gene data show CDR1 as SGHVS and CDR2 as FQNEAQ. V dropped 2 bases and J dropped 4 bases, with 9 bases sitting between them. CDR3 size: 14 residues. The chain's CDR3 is CASSLPAGNQPQHF. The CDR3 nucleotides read TGTGCCAGCAGCTTACCGGCAGGGAATCAGCCCCAGCATTTT.

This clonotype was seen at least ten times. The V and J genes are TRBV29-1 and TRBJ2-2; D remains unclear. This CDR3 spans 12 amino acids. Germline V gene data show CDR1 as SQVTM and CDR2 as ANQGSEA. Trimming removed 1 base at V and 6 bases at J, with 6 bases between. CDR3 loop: CSVEGESGELFF. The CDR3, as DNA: TGCAGCGTTGAAGGAGAATCCGGGGAGCTGTTTTTT.

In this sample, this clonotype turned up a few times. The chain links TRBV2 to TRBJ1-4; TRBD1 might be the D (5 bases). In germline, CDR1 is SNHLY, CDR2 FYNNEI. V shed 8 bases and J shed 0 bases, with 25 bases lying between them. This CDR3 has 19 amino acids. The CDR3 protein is CASHHTGTDPDATNEKLFF. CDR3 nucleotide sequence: TGTGCCAGCCATCATACCGGGACTGACCCGGATGCAACTAATGAAAAACTGTTTTTT.

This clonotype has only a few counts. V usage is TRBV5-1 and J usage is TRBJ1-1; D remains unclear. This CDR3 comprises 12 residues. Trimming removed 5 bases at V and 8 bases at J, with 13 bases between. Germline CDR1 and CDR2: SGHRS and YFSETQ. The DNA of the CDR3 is TGCGCCAGCAGAACCAACCCCTCAGAAGCTTTCTTT. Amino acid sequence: CASRTNPSEAFF.

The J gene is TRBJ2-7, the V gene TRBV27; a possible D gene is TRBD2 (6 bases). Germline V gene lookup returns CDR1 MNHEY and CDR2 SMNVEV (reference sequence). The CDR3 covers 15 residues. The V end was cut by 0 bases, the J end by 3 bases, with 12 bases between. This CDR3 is CASSLSPGGDYEQYF. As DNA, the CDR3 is TGTGCCAGCAGTTTATCGCCAGGCGGGGACTACGAGCAGTACTTC.

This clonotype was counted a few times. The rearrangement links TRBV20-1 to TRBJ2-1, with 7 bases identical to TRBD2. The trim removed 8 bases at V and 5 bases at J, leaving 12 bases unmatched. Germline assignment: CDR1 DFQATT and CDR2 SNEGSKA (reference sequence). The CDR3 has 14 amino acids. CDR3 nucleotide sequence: TGCAGTCCCTCACGGGGCGGGAGTCACAATGAGCAGTTCTTC. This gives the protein CSPSRGGSHNEQFF.

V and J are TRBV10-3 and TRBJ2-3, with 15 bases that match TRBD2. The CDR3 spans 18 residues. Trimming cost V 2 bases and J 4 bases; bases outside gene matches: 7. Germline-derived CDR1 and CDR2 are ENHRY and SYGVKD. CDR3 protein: CAISETRTSGRGPDTQYF. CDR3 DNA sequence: TGTGCCATCAGTGAGACAAGGACTAGCGGGAGGGGGCCAGATACGCAGTATTTT.

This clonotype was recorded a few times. In DNA, the CDR3 is TGCGCCAGCAGCCATCCACAGGGCGCATCCTACGAGCAGTACTTC. Translating it yields CASSHPQGASYEQYF. This sequence joins TRBV4-1 and TRBJ2-7, with D possibly TRBD1 on 6 matching bases. The CDR3 has 15 amino acids. CDR1 is MGHRA and CDR2 is YSYEKL in the germline V gene. V lost 3 bases to trimming and J lost 1 base, with 13 bases between them.

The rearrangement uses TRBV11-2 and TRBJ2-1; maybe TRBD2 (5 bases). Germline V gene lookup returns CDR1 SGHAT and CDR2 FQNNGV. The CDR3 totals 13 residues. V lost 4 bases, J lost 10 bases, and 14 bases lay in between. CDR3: CASSYLALEEQFF. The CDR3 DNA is TGTGCCAGCAGCTATCTCGCACTAGAAGAGCAGTTCTTC.

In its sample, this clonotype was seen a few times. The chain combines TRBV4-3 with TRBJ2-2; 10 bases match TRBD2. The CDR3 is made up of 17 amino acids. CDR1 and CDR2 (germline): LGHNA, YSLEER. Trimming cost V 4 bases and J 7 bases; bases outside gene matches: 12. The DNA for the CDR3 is TGCGCCAGCAGCCCTAGCGGGGGAGGGCCTGTTGTCGGGGAGCTGTTTTTT. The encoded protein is CASSPSGGGPVVGELFF.

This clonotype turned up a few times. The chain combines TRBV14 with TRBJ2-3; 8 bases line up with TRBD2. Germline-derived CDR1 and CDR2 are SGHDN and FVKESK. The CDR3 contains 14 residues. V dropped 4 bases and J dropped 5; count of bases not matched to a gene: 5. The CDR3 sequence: CASSPAGGVDTQYF. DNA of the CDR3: TGTGCCAGCAGCCCCGCGGGGGGAGTAGATACGCAGTATTTT. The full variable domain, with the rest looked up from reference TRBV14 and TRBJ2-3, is EAGVTQFPSHSVIEKGQTVTLRCDPISGHDNLYWYRRVMGKEIKFLLHFVKESKQDESGMPNNRFLAERTGGTYSTLKVQPAELEDSGVYFCASSPAGGVDTQYFGPGTRLTVL.

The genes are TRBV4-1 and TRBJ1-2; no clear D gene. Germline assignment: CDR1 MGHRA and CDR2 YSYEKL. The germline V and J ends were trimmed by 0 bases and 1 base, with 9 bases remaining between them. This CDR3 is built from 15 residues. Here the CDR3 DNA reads TGCGCCAGCAGCCAAGATCCGGCAGATAACTATGGCTACACCTTC. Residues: CASSQDPADNYGYTF.

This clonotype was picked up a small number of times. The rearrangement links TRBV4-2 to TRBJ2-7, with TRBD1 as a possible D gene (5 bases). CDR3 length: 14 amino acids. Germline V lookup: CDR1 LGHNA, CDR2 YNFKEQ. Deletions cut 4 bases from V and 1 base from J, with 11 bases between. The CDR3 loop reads CASSPKGMSYEQYF. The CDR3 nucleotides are TGTGCCAGCAGCCCTAAGGGGATGTCCTACGAGCAGTACTTC.

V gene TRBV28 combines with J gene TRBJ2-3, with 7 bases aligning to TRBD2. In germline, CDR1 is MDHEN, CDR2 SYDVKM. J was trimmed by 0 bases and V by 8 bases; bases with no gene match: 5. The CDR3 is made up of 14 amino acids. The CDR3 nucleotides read TGTGCCAGCGGCGGGAGAGCAAGCACAGATACGCAGTATTTT. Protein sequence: CASGGRASTDTQYF.

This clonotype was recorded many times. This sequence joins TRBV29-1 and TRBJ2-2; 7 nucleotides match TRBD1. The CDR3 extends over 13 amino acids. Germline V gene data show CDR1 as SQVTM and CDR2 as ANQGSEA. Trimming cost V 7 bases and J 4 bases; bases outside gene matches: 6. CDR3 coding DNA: TGCAGCGGACAGGGAGAAGGCACCGGGGAGCTGTTTTTT. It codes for CSGQGEGTGELFF.

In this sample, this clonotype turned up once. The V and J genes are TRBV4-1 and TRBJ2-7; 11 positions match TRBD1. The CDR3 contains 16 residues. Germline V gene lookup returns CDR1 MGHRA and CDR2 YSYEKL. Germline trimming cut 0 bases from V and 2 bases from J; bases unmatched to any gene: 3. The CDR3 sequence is CASSQERGQGAYEQYF. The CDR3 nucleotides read TGCGCCAGCAGCCAAGAAAGGGGACAGGGGGCCTACGAGCAGTACTTC.

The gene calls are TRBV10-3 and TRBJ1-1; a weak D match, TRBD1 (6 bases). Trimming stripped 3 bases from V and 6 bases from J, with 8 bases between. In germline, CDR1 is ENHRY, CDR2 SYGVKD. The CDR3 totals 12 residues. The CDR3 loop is CAISDRGAEAFF. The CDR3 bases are TGTGCCATCAGTGACAGGGGAGCTGAAGCTTTCTTT.

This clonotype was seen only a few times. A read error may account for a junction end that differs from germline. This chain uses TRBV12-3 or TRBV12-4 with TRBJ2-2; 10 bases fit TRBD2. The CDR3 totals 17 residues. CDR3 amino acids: CASSLSSGRPVTEELFF. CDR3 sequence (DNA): TGTGCCAGCAGTTTGAGTAGCGGGAGGCCTGTGACCGAGGAGCTGTTTTTT.

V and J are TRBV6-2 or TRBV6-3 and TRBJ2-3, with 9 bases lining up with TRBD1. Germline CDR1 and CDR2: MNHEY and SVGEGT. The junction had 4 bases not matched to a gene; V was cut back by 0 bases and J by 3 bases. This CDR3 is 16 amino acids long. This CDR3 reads CASSYSGQGRTDTQYF. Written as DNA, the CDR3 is TGTGCCAGCAGTTACTCCGGACAGGGGAGGACAGATACGCAGTATTTT.

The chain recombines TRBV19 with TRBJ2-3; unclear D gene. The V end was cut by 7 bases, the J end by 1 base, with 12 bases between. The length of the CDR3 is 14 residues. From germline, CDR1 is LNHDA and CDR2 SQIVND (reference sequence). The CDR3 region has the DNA TGTGCCAGTACGAGCGCTTTTGGCACAGATACGCAGTATTTT. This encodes CASTSAFGTDTQYF. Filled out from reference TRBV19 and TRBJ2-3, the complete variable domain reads DGGITQSPKYLFRKEGQNVTLSCEQNLNHDAMYWYRQDPGQGLRLIYYSQIVNDFQKGDIAEGYSVSREKKESFPLTVTSAQKNPTAFYLCASTSAFGTDTQYFGPGTRLTVL.

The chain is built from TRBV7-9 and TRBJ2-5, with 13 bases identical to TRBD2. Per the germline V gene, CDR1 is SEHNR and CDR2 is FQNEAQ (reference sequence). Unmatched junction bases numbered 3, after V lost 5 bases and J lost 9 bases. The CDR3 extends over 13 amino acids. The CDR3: CASSPTSGGPQYF. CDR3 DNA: TGTGCCAGCAGCCCGACTAGCGGGGGGCCCCAGTACTTC.

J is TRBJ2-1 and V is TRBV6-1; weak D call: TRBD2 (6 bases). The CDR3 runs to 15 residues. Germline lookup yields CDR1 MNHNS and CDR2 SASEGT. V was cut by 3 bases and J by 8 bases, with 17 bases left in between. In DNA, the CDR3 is TGTGCCAGCAGTGATTTTGCGGGAAAGATCTATGAGCAGTTCTTC. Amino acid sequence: CASSDFAGKIYEQFF.

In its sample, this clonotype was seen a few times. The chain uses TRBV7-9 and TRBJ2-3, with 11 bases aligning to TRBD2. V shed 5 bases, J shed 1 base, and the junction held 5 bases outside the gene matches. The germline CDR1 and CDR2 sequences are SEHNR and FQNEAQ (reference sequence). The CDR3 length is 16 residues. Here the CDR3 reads CASSMRLAGRTDTQYF. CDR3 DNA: TGTGCCAGCAGCATGAGACTAGCGGGACGCACAGATACGCAGTATTTT.

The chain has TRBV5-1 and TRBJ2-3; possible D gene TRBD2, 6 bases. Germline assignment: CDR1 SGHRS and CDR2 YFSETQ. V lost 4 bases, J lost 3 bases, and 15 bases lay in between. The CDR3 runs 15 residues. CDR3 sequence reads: CASSLYGGFTDTQYF. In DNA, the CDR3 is TGCGCCAGCAGCCTCTATGGGGGGTTTACAGATACGCAGTATTTT.

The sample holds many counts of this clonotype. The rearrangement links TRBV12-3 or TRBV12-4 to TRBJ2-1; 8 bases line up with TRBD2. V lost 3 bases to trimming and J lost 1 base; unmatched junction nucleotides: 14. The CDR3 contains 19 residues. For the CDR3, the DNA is TGTGCCAGCAGTTTCGCTCTGTTTGGCGGGGGGCTGTCCTACAATGAGCAGTTCTTC. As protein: CASSFALFGGGLSYNEQFF.